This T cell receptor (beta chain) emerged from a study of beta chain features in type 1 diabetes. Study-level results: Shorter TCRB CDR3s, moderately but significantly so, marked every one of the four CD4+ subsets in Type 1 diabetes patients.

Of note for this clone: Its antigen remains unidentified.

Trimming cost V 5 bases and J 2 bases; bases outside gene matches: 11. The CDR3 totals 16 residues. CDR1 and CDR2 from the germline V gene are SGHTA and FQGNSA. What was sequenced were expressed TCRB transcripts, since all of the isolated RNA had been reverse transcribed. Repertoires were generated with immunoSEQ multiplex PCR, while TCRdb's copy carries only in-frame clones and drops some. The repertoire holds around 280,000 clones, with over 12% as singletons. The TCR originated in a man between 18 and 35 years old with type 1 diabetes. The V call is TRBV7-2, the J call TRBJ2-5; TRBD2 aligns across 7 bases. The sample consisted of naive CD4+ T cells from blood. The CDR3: CASSQPLADPQETQYF. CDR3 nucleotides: TGTGCCAGCAGCCAACCCCTAGCGGACCCACAAGAGACCCAGTACTTC.